These T cell receptor beta chains were read from a single sample in a study of T cells in tuberculosis. Here immunoSEQ multiplex PCR was the method, and the copy in TCRdb shows in-frame clones only, minus some. The data contain approximately 88,000 clones, roughly 93% of them singletons. Sequencing input: CD1b-GMM tetramer-negative cells sorted from PBMCs. Receptor source: an adult woman with latent tuberculosis. CDR3s include the opening cysteine and the closing phenylalanine or tryptophan. Each record gives: clone size, J gene, D gene, V gene, CDR3 DNA, CDR3 protein. The D gene is left open where the match is weak. Some rows have no size entry. The others give once, few or many, or a class for an expanded clone.

. TRBJ2-3 TRBD2 TRBV29-1 TGCAGCGTGGAGATAGGACTAGCGGGGGAATACACAGATACGCAGTATTTT CSVEIGLAGEYTDTQYF
. TRBJ1-4 TRBD1 TRBV7-8 TGTGCCAGCAGCCCGGGACAGACAACTAATGAAAAACTGTTTTTT CASSPGQTTNEKLFF
once TRBJ1-4 TRBD1 TRBV7-6 TGTGCCAGCAGCTCAACCAGGGGGCAAGGTGAAAAACTGTTTTTT CASSSTRGQGEKLFF
. TRBJ2-2 TRBD1 TRBV25-1 TGTGCCAGCGGAAGACAGGGGGATTGGAACACCGGGGAGCTGTTTTTT CASGRQGDWNTGELFF
. TRBJ1-2 . TRBV7-9 TGTGCCAGCAGCTTCTCCCAGGGCTATGGCTACACCTTC CASSFSQGYGYTF
. TRBJ2-1 TRBD1 TRBV7-9 TGTGCCAGCAGCCGAGTTGGACAGGGTAGGTACAATGAGCAGTTCTTC CASSRVGQGRYNEQFF
. TRBJ2-4 . TRBV19 TGTGCCAGTAATCTCGGGGTCGGAGCCAAAAACATTCAGTACTTC CASNLGVGAKNIQYF
. TRBJ1-2 . TRBV4-1 TGCGCCAGCAGTCAAACCCAAAAATTGACAGACCGCTACACCTTC CASSQTQKLTDRYTF
. TRBJ2-3 . TRBV29-1 TGCAGCGCGGTCAGGGGTACAGATACGCAGTATTTT CSAVRGTDTQYF
. TRBJ2-2 TRBD2 TRBV9 TGTGCCAGCAGCGCGACCGGGACTAGCGTGTCCGGGGAGCTGTTTTTT CASSATGTSVSGELFF
. TRBJ1-2 . TRBV5-4 TGTGCCAGCAGCTTGGCCGGAACCCGGGGGGGCTATGGCTACACCTTC CASSLAGTRGGYGYTF
. TRBJ1-2 . TRBV7-2 TGTGCCAGCAGCTTAGTACAGGGCTATGGCTACACCTTC CASSLVQGYGYTF
. TRBJ1-5 . TRBV7-9 TGTGCCAGCAGCTTTACCGGGGAGCAGCCCCAGCATTTT CASSFTGEQPQHF
. TRBJ2-5 TRBD2 TRBV11-3 TGTGCCAGCAGCCCAGGGAGATTAGCGGGGGGAAGGGGTGAAGAGACCCAGTACTTC CASSPGRLAGGRGEETQYF
. TRBJ1-2 TRBD1 TRBV19 TGTGCCAGTGCCTATCTGGACAGGGGCGGTGGCTACACCTTC CASAYLDRGGGYTF
. TRBJ2-5 TRBD2 TRBV6-5 TGTGCCAGCAGCCGACTAGCGGGTGGGGAAGAGACCCAGTACTTC CASSRLAGGEETQYF
few TRBJ1-6 . TRBV5-6 TGTGCCAGCAGATTCGCAGCGACGGGTTCACCCCTCCACTTT CASRFAATGSPLHF
. TRBJ2-1 . TRBV6-5 TGTGCCAGCACCTTAAGATTGGGGGCGAAGAATGAGCAGTTCTTC CASTLRLGAKNEQFF
. TRBJ2-3 . TRBV28 TGTGCCAGCAGTTTAGGGCAGAAAACAGATACGCAGTATTTT CASSLGQKTDTQYF
. TRBJ2-3 . TRBV4-1 TGCGCCAGCAGCCACACGGAGGCGACCCCTCCAGATACGCAGTATTTT CASSHTEATPPDTQYF
. TRBJ1-2 . TRBV4-1 TGCGCCAGCAGCCATACCCTCGGCGGGACTAACTATGGCTACACCTTC CASSHTLGGTNYGYTF
. TRBJ1-5 . TRBV19 TGTGCCAGTAGTATCTCCGGGTTTCAGCCCCAGCATTTT CASSISGFQPQHF
. TRBJ1-1 TRBD1 TRBV5-1 TGCGCCAGCAGCTGGGACAGGGCAAACACTGAAGCTTTCTTT CASSWDRANTEAFF
. TRBJ1-6 . TRBV6-1 TGTGCCAGCAGTCCGCGTAACAGTAATTCACCCCTCCACTTT CASSPRNSNSPLHF
few TRBJ2-2 . TRBV6-1 TGTGCCAGCAGTGATCGAGTAAACACCGGGGAGCTGTTTTTT CASSDRVNTGELFF
. TRBJ1-2 . TRBV5-6 TGTGCCAGCAGCTTGGGGCGGATGACGTATGGCTACACCTTC CASSLGRMTYGYTF
. TRBJ1-3 TRBD1 TRBV6-5 TGTGCCAGCATTAGAGACAGGGGGCAAGGAAACACCATATATTTT CASIRDRGQGNTIYF
. TRBJ2-3 . TRBV5-5 TGTGCCAGCAGCTTGGCGGCTAGTGGGAGGTCAGATACGCAGTATTTT CASSLAASGRSDTQYF
once TRBJ2-2 TRBD2 TRBV5-1 TGCGCCAGCAGCGGGGGGGACCTCAATCCCGGGGAGCTGTTTTTT CASSGGDLNPGELFF
. TRBJ2-3 . TRBV14 TGTGCCAGCAGCCAAGATGAGATGCTCGCTAAAGGGGCAAGGGCCACAGATACGCAGTATTTT CASSQDEMLAKGARATDTQYF
. TRBJ2-7 TRBD1 TRBV27 TGTGCCAGCAGTTTATTTCCCGGGACAGGGGGCAGCTACGAGCAGTACTTC CASSLFPGTGGSYEQYF
. TRBJ2-5 . TRBV6-6 TGTGCCAGCAGTTACGGAGGGGGCCGGCAAGAGACCCAGTACTTC CASSYGGGRQETQYF
once TRBJ1-1 . TRBV5-1 TGCGCCAGCAGTAACCACCGGACTAACACTGAAGCTTTCTTT CASSNHRTNTEAFF
. TRBJ1-4 . TRBV25-1 TGTGCCAGCAGTGATATTGGGAGGGAGGGTGAAAAACTGTTTTTT CASSDIGREGEKLFF
. TRBJ1-6 . TRBV5-4 TGTGCCAGCAGCTTGGCCCCGGACAGTAATTCACCCCTCCACTTT CASSLAPDSNSPLHF
. TRBJ1-2 . TRBV6-5 TGTGCCAGCAGTGAAAGATCGGGAGGCTACACCTTC CASSERSGGYTF
. TRBJ1-2 . TRBV9 TGTGCCAGCAGCGTGAGGCCCAGCGAGTCCGCCTATGGCTACACCTTC CASSVRPSESAYGYTF
. TRBJ1-1 . TRBV5-6 TGTGCCAGCAGCTTGCAGGTCGGGGAGCCTGAAGCTTTCTTT CASSLQVGEPEAFF
. TRBJ2-5 TRBD2 TRBV6-5 TGTGCCAGCAGTTCCCGACTAGCGGGGTCTCAAGAGACCCAGTACTTC CASSSRLAGSQETQYF